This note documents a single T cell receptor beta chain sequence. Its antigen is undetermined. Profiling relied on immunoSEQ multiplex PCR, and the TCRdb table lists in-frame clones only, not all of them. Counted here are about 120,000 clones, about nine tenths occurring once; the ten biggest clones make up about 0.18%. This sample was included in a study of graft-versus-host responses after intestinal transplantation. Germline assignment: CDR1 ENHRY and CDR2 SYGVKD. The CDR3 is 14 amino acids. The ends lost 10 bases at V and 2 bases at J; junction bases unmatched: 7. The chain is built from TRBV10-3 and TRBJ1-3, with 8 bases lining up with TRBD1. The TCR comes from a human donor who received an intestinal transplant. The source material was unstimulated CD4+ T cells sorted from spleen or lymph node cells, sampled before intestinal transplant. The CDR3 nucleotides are TGTGCCACGTGGACAGGGCCGGCTGGAAACACCATATATTTT. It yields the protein CATWTGPAGNTIYF.